A selection of T cell receptor beta chains follows, all from one sample in a study of blood T cell repertoires in COVID-19. The data were produced by immunoSEQ multiplex PCR, yet TCRdb's version contains in-frame clones alone and is incomplete. This table has tens of thousands of clones, about nine tenths appearing once. Sequences were obtained from peripheral blood. Receptors originate from a man in his 70s with acute or convalescent COVID-19. CDR3s include the opening cysteine and the closing phenylalanine or tryptophan. D genes are given only for firm matches. Only part of the rows carry a size: once, few, many, or a class if the clone is expanded.

TRBV7-9	TRBJ2-3	NA	NA	TGTGCCAGCAGCTTCAACCAGAACACAGATACGCAGTATTTT	CASSFNQNTDTQYF
TRBV15	TRBJ1-2	NA	NA	TGTGCCACCAGCAGAGATGCAGGCTGGAACTATGGCTACACCTTC	CATSRDAGWNYGYTF
TRBV6-5	TRBJ1-1	NA	NA	TGTGCCAGCACTGGCGGGAGCGCTGAAGCTTTCTTT	CASTGGSAEAFF
TRBV13	TRBJ2-5	once	TRBD2	TGTGCCAGCAGCAAGCCCCTTAGCGGGAGGGACCAAGAGACCCAGTACTTC	CASSKPLSGRDQETQYF
TRBV19	TRBJ1-3	NA	NA	TGTGCCAGTAGTACCTTCAGGGGTTCTGGAAACACCATATATTTT	CASSTFRGSGNTIYF
TRBV5-6	TRBJ1-2	once	NA	TGTGCCAGCAGCTTGGGGGTCAGGGTCTATGGCTACACCTTC	CASSLGVRVYGYTF
TRBV9	TRBJ2-2	NA	TRBD2	TGTGCCAGCAGACGGGGGGGCAGGAGCACCGGGGAGCTGTTTTTT	CASRRGGRSTGELFF
TRBV6-2/TRBV6-3	TRBJ2-1	once	NA	TGTGCCAGCAGTTACAGCGTGCCGGACTACACAAACCGTGAGCAGTTCTTC	CASSYSVPDYTNREQFF
TRBV6-5	TRBJ1-1	NA	TRBD1	TGTGCCAGCAGTCGACAGGGCTCTGAAGCTTTCTTT	CASSRQGSEAFF
TRBV2	TRBJ1-4	NA	NA	TGTGCCAGCAGTGAACGGGTTTCTAATGAAAAACTGTTTTTT	CASSERVSNEKLFF
TRBV5-6	TRBJ1-1	NA	NA	TGTGCCAGCAGCTTGGTCCCAACGGGCACTGAAGCTTTCTTT	CASSLVPTGTEAFF
TRBV5-6	TRBJ1-3	NA	NA	TGTGCCAGCAGCTTGATGCACAGCGGGAACACCATATATTTT	CASSLMHSGNTIYF
TRBV6-5	TRBJ1-4	NA	NA	TGTGCCAGCAGTACGACTCAGGGGATGCAACTGTTTTTT	CASSTTQGMQLFF
TRBV3-1/TRBV3-2	TRBJ1-2	NA	TRBD1	TGTGCCAGCACCATGGACAGGTCACTCTATGGCTACACCTTC	CASTMDRSLYGYTF
TRBV11-2	TRBJ2-2	NA	TRBD2	TGTGCCAGCAGCTTAAAGCGGGGACCGAACACCGGGGAGCTGTTTTTT	CASSLKRGPNTGELFF
TRBV19	TRBJ1-1	NA	NA	TGTGCCAGTAGGTTGACAGGTTTGGCGAACACTGAAGCTTTCTTT	CASRLTGLANTEAFF
TRBV7-8	TRBJ2-3	NA	NA	TGTGCCAGCAGCTTAGTTCTCCCCCGTACAGATACGCAGTATTTT	CASSLVLPRTDTQYF
TRBV2	TRBJ2-1	NA	TRBD1	TGTGCCAGCAGTCCAGGACAGGGTTTCGACAATGAGCAGTTCTTC	CASSPGQGFDNEQFF
TRBV27	TRBJ2-2	NA	TRBD2	TGTGCCAGCAGTTTATATGGGACTAGCGGGAGGGGTACCGGGGAGCTGTTTTTT	CASSLYGTSGRGTGELFF
TRBV20-1	TRBJ2-1	NA	TRBD2	TGCAGTGCTAGTATCCCCGGGGGGAGAGGCGGACACAATGAGCAGTTCTTC	CSASIPGGRGGHNEQFF
TRBV9	TRBJ1-2	NA	NA	TGTGCCAGCAGCGTAGAGGCAGGGCCCTATGGCTACACCTTC	CASSVEAGPYGYTF
TRBV7-3	TRBJ2-3	NA	NA	TGTGCCAGCAGCGCGTCCACAGATACGCAGTATTTT	CASSASTDTQYF
TRBV29-1	TRBJ2-1	NA	TRBD2	TGCAGCGTTGACGGGACTAGCGACTATGAGCAGTTCTTC	CSVDGTSDYEQFF
TRBV24-1	TRBJ2-5	NA	TRBD1	TGTGCCACCAGTGATCCAACACAGGGGAAAGAGACCCAGTACTTC	CATSDPTQGKETQYF
TRBV5-4	TRBJ1-6	large	TRBD1	TGTGCCAGCAGCTCCGACAGGGGAGTTTTTTATAATTCACCCCTCCACTTT	CASSSDRGVFYNSPLHF
TRBV6-5	TRBJ1-4	NA	TRBD1	TGTGCCAGCAGTCTCACCGGGACAGGGAATGAAAAACTGTTTTTT	CASSLTGTGNEKLFF
TRBV7-2	TRBJ1-1	few	NA	TGTGCCAGCAGCTTAGCGCTGGGGCCTGAAGCTTTCTTT	CASSLALGPEAFF
TRBV5-1	TRBJ1-5	NA	NA	TGCGCCAGCAGCTTGGGGGCCGTGGATCAGCCCCAGCATTTT	CASSLGAVDQPQHF
TRBV7-2	TRBJ2-1	NA	TRBD2	TGTGCCAGCAGCTTAGGGCTAGCGGGGTCTAACAATGAGCAGTTCTTC	CASSLGLAGSNNEQFF
TRBV19	TRBJ2-1	NA	NA	TGTGCCAGTAGTTCCGGACACTCCTACAATGAGCAGTTCTTC	CASSSGHSYNEQFF
TRBV27	TRBJ1-3	NA	NA	TGTGCCAGCAGTTTATCGATCAGCGCTGGAAACACCATATATTTT	CASSLSISAGNTIYF
TRBV24-1	TRBJ2-1	NA	TRBD2	TGTGCCACCAGTGACCAGACTAGCGGGACCTACAATGAGCAGTTCTTC	CATSDQTSGTYNEQFF
TRBV27	TRBJ1-2	NA	TRBD1	TGTGCCAGCAGTTTCCTCCGACAGGGGGGAGGCTACACCTTC	CASSFLRQGGGYTF
TRBV6-1	TRBJ2-5	NA	NA	TGTGCCAGCAGTGAAGATCCGGGAGATTTGGAGACCCAGTACTTC	CASSEDPGDLETQYF
TRBV7-2	TRBJ2-7	NA	NA	TGTGCCAGCAGCTTAGTTGCGCGGGGATCCTACGAGCAGTACTTC	CASSLVARGSYEQYF
TRBV27	TRBJ2-7	NA	NA	TGTGCCAGCAGTTTCCAGCAGGGTCCCTACGAGCAGTACTTC	CASSFQQGPYEQYF
TRBV15	TRBJ2-5	NA	NA	TGTGCCACCAGCAGAGACCCGGGTAAACAAGAGACCCAGTACTTC	CATSRDPGKQETQYF
TRBV11-1	TRBJ1-2	NA	TRBD1	TGTGCCAGCAGCTTCGGCAGGGGGCAGAGCTATGGCTACACCTTC	CASSFGRGQSYGYTF
TRBV3-1/TRBV3-2	TRBJ2-3	NA	TRBD1	TGTGCCAGCAGCCAAGGACAGGGGCCGGGTGGTACGCAGTATTTT	CASSQGQGPGGTQYF
TRBV5-8	TRBJ2-1	once	TRBD2	TGTGCCAGCAGCTTGAGCCACGCTAGCGGGAGGTCTAATGAGCAGTTCTTC	CASSLSHASGRSNEQFF